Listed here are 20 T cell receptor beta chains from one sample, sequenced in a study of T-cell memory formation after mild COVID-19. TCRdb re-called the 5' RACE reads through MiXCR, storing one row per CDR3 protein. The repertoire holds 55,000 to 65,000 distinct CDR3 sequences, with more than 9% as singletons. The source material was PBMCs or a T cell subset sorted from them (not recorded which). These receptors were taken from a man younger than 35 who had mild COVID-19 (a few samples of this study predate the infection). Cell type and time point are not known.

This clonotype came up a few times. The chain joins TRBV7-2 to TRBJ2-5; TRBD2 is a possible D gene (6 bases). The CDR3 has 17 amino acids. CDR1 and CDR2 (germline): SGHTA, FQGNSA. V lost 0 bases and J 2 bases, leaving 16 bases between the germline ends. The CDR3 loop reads CASSLARASAGQETQYF. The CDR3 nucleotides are TGTGCCAGCAGCTTAGCGCGGGCTAGCGCTGGGCAAGAGACCCAGTACTTC. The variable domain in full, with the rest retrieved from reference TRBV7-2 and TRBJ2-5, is GAGVSQSPSNKVTEKGKDVELRCDPISGHTALYWYRQSLGQGLEFLIYFQGNSAPDKSGLPSDRFSAERTGGSVSTLTIQRTQQEDSAVYLCASSLARASAGQETQYFGPGTRLLVL.

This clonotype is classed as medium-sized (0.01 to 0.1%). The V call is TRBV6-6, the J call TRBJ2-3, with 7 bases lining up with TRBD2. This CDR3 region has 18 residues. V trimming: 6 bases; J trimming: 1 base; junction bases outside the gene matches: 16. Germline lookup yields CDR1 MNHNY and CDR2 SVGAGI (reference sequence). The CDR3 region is CASRTTEAGSFGTDTQYF. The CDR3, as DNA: TGTGCCAGCAGAACGACTGAAGCGGGGTCCTTCGGCACAGATACGCAGTATTTT.

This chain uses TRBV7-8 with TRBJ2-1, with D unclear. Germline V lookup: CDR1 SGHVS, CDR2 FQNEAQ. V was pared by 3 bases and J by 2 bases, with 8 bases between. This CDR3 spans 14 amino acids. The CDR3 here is CASSFQAPYNEQFF. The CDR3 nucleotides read TGTGCCAGCAGCTTCCAGGCCCCCTACAATGAGCAGTTCTTC.

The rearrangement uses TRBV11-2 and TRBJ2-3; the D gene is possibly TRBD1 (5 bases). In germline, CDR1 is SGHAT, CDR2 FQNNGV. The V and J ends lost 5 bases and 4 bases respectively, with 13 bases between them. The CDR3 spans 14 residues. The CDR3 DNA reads TGTGCCAGCAGCCCGAGACAGTCTGCAGATACGCAGTATTTT. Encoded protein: CASSPRQSADTQYF.

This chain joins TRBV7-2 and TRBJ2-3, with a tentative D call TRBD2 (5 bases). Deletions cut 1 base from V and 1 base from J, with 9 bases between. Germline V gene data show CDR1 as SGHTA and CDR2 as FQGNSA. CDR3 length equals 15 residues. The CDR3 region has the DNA TGTGCCAGCAGCTTAGTTAGGACTGGCACAGATACGCAGTATTTT. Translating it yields CASSLVRTGTDTQYF. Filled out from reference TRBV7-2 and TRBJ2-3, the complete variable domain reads GAGVSQSPSNKVTEKGKDVELRCDPISGHTALYWYRQSLGQGLEFLIYFQGNSAPDKSGLPSDRFSAERTGGSVSTLTIQRTQQEDSAVYLCASSLVRTGTDTQYFGPGTRLTVL.

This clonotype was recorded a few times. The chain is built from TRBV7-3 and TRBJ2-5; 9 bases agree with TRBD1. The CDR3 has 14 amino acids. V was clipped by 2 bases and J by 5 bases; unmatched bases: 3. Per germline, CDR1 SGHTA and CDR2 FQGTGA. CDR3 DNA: TGTGCCAGCAGCTTATTAGGGACAGGGGAGACCCAGTACTTC. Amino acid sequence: CASSLLGTGETQYF.

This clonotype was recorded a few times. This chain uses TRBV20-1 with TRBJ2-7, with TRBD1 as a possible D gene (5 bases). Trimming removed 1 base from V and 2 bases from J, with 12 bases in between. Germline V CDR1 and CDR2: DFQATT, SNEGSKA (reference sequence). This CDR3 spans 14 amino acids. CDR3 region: CSARVRQRAYEQYF. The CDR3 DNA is TGCAGTGCTAGAGTCCGACAGAGAGCCTACGAGCAGTACTTC.

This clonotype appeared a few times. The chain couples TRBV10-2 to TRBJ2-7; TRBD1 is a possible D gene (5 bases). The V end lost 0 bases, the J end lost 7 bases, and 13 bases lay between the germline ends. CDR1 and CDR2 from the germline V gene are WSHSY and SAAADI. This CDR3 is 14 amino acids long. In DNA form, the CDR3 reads TGCGCCAGCAGTGAGTCAAACAGGCCATGGGAGCAGTACTTC. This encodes CASSESNRPWEQYF.

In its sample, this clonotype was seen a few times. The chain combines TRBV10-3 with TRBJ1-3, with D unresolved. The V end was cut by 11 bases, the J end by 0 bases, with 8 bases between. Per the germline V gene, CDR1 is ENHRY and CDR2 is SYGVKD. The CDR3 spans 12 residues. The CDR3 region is CASLSSGNTIYF. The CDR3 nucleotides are TGTGCCTCACTGTCCTCTGGAAACACCATATATTTT.

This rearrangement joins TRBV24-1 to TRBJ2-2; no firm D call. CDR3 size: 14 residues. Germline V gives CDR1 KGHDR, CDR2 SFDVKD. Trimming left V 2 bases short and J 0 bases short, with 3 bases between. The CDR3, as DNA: TGTGCCACCAGTGATTGGACGAACACCGGGGAGCTGTTTTTT. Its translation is CATSDWTNTGELFF.

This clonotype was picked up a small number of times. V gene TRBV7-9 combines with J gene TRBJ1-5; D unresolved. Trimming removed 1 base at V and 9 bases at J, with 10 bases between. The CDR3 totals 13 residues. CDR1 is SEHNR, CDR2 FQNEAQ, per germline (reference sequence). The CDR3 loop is CASSLDGGRPQHF. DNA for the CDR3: TGTGCCAGCAGCTTAGACGGAGGTCGGCCCCAGCATTTT.

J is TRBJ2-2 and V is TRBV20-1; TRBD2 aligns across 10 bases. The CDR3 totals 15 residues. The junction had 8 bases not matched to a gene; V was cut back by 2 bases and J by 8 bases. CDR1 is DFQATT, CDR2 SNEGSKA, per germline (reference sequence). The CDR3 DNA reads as TGCAGTGCTAGACGGGCTAGCGGGGGTGTGGGGGAGCTGTTTTTT. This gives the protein CSARRASGGVGELFF.

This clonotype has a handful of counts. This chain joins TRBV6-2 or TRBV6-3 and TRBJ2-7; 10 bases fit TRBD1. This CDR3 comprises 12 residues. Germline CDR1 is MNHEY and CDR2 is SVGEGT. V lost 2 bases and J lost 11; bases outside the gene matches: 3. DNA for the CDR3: TGTGCCAGCAGTTACGCGGACAGGGGGGAGTACTTC. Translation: CASSYADRGEYF.

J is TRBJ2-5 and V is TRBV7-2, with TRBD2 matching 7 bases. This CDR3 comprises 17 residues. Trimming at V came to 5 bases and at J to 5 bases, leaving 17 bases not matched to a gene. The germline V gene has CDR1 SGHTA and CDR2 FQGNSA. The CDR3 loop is CASSVLAGDSQGETQYF. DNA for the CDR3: TGTGCCAGCAGCGTGCTTGCGGGGGACTCCCAAGGGGAGACCCAGTACTTC.

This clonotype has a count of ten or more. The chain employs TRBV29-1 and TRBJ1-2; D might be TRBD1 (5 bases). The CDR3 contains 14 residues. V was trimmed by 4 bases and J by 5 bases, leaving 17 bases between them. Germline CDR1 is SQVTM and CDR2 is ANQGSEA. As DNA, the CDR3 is TGCAGCGTTGGTGATGACGGGGGTCTTTATGGCTACACCTTC. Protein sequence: CSVGDDGGLYGYTF.

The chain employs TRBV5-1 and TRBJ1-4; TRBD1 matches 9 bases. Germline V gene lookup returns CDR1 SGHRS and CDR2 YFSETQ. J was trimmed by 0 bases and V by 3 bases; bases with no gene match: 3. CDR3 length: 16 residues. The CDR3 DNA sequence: TGCGCCAGCAGCTCTGGACAGGGGACAACTAATGAAAAACTGTTTTTT. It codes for CASSSGQGTTNEKLFF. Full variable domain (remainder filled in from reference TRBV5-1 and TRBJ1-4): KAGVTQTPRYLIKTRGQQVTLSCSPISGHRSVSWYQQTPGQGLQFLFEYFSETQRNKGNFPGRFSGRQFSNSRSEMNVSTLELGDSALYLCASSSGQGTTNEKLFFGSGTQLSVL.

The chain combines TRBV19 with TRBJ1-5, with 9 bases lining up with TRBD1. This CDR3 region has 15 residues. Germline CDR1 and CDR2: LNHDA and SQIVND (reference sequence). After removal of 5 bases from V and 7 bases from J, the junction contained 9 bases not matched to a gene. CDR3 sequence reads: CASSPRGTGSQPQHF. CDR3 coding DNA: TGTGCCAGTAGTCCTCGGGGGACAGGGAGCCAGCCCCAGCATTTT.

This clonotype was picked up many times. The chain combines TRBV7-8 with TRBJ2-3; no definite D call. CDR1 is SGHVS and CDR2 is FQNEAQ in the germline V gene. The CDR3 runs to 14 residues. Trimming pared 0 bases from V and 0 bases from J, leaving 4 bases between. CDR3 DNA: TGTGCCAGCAGCTTAGCGCTCAGCACAGATACGCAGTATTTT. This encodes CASSLALSTDTQYF.

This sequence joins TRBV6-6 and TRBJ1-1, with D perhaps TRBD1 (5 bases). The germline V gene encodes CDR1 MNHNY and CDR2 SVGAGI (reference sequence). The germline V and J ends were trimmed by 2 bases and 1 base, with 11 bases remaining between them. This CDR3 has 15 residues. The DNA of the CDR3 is TGTGCCAGCAGTTACAATGATGGGGCGAACACTGAAGCTTTCTTT. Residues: CASSYNDGANTEAFF.

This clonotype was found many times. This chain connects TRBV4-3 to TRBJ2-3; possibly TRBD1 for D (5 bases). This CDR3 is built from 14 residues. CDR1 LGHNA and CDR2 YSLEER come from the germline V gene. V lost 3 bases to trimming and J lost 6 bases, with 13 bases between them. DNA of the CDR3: TGCGCCAGCAGCCACGCCCAGGGTGACGATACGCAGTATTTT. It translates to CASSHAQGDDTQYF.